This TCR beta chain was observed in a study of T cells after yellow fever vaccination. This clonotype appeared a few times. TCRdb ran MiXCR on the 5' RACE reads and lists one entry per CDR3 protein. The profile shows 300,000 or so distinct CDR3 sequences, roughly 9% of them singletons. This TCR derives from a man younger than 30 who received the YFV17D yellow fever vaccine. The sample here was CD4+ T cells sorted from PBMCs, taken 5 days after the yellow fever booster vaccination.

The DNA for the CDR3 is TGCAGTGCTATAACGGACAGGGGGACTGAAGCTTTCTTT. Its translation: CSAITDRGTEAFF. The chain combines TRBV20-1 with TRBJ1-1; TRBD1 agrees at 10 bases. CDR1 DFQATT and CDR2 SNEGSKA come from the germline V gene (reference sequence). The CDR3 extends over 13 amino acids. Trimming cost V 4 bases and J 5 bases; bases outside gene matches: 4.